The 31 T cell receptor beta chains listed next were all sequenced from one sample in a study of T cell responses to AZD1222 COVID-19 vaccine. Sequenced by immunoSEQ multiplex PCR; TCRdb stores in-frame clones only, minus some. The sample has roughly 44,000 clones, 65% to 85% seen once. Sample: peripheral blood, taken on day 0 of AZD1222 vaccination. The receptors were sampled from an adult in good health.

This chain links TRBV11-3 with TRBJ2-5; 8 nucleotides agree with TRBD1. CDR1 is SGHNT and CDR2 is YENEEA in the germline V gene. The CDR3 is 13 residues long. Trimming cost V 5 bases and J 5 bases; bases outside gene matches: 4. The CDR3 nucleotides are TGTGCCAGCAGCCCCACAGGGGGGGAGACCCAGTACTTC. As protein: CASSPTGGETQYF.

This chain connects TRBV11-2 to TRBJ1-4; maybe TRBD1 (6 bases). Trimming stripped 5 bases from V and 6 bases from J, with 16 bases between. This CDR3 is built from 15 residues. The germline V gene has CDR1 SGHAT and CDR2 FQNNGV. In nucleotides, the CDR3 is TGTGCCAGCAGCAGAACGGCGGGGGGCGATGAAAAACTGTTTTTT. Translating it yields CASSRTAGGDEKLFF.

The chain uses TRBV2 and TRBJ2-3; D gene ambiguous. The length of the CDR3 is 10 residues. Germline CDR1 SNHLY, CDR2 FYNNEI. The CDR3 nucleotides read TGTGCGTGGGGCACAGATACGCAGTATTTT. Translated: CAWGTDTQYF.

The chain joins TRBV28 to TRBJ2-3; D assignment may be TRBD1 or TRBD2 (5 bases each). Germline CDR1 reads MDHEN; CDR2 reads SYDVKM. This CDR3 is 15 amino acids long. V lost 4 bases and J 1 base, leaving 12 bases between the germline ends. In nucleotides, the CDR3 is TGTGCCAGCAGTTCCCCGGGGCTTGGCACAGATACGCAGTATTTT. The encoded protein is CASSSPGLGTDTQYF.

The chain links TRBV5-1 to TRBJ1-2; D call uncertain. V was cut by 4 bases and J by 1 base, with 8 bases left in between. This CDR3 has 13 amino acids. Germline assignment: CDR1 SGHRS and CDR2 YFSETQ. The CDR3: CASSADGNYGYTF. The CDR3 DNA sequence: TGCGCCAGCAGCGCGGACGGTAACTATGGCTACACCTTC. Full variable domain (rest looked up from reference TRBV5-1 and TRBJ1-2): KAGVTQTPRYLIKTRGQQVTLSCSPISGHRSVSWYQQTPGQGLQFLFEYFSETQRNKGNFPGRFSGRQFSNSRSEMNVSTLELGDSALYLCASSADGNYGYTFGSGTRLTVV.

CDR3 protein: CASRQPPGPNSPLHF. The CDR3 DNA reads TGTGCCAGCAGGCAACCACCGGGACCAAATTCACCCCTCCACTTT. V usage is TRBV2 and J usage is TRBJ1-6; TRBD1 is a possible D gene (5 bases). Germline lookup yields CDR1 SNHLY and CDR2 FYNNEI. Trimming pared 6 bases from V and 7 bases from J, leaving 16 bases between. CDR3 size: 15 residues.

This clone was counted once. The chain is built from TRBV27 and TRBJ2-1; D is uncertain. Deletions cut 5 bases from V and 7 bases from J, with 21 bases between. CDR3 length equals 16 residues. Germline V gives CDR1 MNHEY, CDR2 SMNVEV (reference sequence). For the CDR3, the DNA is TGTGCCAGCAGTCCCGCCTTCTTTGGAAGTAAGAATGAGCAGTTCTTC. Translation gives CASSPAFFGSKNEQFF.

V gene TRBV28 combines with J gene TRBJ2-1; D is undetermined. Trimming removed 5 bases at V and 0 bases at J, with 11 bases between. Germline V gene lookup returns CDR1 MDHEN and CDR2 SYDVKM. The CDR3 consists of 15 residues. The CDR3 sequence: CASSARIRSYNEQFF. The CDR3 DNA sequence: TGTGCCAGCAGTGCCCGAATCCGCTCCTACAATGAGCAGTTCTTC.

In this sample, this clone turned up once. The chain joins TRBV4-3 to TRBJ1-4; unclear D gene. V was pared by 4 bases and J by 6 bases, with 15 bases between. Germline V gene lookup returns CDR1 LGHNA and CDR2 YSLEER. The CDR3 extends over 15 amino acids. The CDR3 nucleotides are TGCGCCAGCAGCCGAACCCGGACGGGATATGAAAAACTGTTTTTT. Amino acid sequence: CASSRTRTGYEKLFF.

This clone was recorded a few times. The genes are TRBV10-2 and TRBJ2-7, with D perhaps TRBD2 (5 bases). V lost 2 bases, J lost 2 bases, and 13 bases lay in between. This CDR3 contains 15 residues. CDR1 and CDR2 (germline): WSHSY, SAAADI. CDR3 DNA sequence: TGCGCCAGCAGTGAGCCGTGGACTGGCACCTACGAGCAGTACTTC. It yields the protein CASSEPWTGTYEQYF.

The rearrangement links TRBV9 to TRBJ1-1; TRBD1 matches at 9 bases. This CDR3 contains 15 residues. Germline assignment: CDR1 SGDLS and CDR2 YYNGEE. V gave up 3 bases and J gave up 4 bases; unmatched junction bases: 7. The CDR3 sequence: CASSAQQGAITEAFF. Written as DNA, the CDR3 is TGTGCCAGCAGCGCCCAACAGGGGGCGATCACTGAAGCTTTCTTT. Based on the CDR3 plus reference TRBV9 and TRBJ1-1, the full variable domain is DSGVTQTPKHLITATGQRVTLRCSPRSGDLSVYWYQQSLDQGLQFLIQYYNGEERAKGNILERFSAQQFPDLHSELNLSSLELGDSALYFCASSAQQGAITEAFFGQGTRLTVV.

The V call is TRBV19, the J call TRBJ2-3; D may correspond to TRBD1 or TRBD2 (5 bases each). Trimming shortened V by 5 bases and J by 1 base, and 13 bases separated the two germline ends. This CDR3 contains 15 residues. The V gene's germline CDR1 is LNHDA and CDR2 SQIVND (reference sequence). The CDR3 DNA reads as TGTGCCAGTAGTGAGGGCAGGGTGGGCACAGATACGCAGTATTTT. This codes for CASSEGRVGTDTQYF. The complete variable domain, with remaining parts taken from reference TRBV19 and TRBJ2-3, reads DGGITQSPKYLFRKEGQNVTLSCEQNLNHDAMYWYRQDPGQGLRLIYYSQIVNDFQKGDIAEGYSVSREKKESFPLTVTSAQKNPTAFYLCASSEGRVGTDTQYFGPGTRLTVL.

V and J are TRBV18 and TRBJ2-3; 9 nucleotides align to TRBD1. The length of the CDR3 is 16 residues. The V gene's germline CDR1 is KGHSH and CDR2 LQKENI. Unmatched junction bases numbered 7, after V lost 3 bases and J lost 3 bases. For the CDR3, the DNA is TGTGCCAGCTCACCTCCCGGACAGGGGAGAACAGATACGCAGTATTTT. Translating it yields CASSPPGQGRTDTQYF.

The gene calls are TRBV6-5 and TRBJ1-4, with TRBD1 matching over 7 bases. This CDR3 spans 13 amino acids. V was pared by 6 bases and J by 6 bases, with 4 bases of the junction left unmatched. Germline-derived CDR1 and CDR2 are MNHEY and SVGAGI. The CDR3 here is CASSGTVDEKLFF. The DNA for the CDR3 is TGTGCCAGCAGCGGGACAGTGGATGAAAAACTGTTTTTT.

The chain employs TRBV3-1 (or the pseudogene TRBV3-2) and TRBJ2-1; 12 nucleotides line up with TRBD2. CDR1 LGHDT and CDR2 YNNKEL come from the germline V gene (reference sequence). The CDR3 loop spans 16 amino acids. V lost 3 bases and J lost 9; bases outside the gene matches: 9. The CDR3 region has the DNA TGTGCCAGCAGCCACCTAAAGACTAGCGGGAGTGGTGAGCAGTTCTTC. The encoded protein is CASSHLKTSGSGEQFF.

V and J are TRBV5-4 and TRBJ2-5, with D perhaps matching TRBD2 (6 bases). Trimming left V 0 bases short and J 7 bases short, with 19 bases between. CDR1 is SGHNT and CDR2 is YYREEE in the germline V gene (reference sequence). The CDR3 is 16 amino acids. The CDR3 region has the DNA TGTGCCAGCAGCTTGGGGACCGGGGGTGGGACCAGGACCCAGTACTTC. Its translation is CASSLGTGGGTRTQYF.

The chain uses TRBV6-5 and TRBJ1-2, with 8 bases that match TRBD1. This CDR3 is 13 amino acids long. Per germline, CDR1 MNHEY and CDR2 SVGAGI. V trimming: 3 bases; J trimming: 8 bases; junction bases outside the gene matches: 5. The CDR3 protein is CASSYSTGEGYTF. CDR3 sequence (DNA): TGTGCCAGCAGTTATTCGACAGGGGAGGGCTACACCTTC.

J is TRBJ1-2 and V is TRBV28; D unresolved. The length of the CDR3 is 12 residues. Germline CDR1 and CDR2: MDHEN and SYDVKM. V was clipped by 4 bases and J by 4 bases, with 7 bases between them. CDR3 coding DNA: TGTGCCAGCAGTTGGGCCGCCTATGGCTACACCTTC. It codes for CASSWAAYGYTF.

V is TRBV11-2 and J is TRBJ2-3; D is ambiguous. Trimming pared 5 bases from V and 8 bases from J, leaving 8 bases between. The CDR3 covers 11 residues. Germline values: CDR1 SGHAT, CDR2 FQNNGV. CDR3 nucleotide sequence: TGTGCCAGCAGCGGAAAGAGTACGCAGTATTTT. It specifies CASSGKSTQYF.

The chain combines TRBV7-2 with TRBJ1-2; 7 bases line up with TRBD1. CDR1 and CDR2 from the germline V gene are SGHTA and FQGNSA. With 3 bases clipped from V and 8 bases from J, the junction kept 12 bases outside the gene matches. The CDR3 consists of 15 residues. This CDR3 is CASSLNDRAGGGYTF. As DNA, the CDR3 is TGTGCCAGCAGCTTGAACGACAGGGCCGGCGGGGGCTACACCTTC.

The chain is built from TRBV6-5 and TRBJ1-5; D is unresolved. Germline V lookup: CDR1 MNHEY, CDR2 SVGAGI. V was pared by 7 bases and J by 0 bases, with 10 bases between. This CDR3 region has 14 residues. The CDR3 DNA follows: TGTGCCAGCACTAAACTTGATAGCAATCAGCCCCAGCATTTT. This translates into CASTKLDSNQPQHF.

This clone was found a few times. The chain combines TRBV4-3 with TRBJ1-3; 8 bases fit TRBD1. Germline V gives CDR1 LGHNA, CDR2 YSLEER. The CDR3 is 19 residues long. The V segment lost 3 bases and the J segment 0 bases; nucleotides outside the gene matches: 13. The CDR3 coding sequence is TGCGCCAGCAGCCATTACGGGGGCAGGGGGCTCCCCTCTGGAAACACCATATATTTT. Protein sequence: CASSHYGGRGLPSGNTIYF.

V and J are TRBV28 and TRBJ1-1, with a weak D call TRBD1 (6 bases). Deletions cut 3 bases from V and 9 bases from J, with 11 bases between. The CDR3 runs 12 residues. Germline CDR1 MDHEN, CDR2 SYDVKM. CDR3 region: CASSFRGTKAFF. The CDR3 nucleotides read TGTGCCAGCAGTTTTAGGGGGACGAAAGCTTTCTTT.

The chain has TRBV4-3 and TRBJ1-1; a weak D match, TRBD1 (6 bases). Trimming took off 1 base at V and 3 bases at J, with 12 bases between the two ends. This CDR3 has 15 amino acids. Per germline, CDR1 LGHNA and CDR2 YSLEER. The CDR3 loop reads CASSQGQGRDTEAFF. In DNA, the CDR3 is TGCGCCAGCAGCCAAGGCCAGGGGAGGGACACTGAAGCTTTCTTT.

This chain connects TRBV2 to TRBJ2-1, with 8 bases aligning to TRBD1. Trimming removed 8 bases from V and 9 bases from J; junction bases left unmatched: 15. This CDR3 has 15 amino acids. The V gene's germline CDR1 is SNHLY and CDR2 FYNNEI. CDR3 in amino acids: CASVTGQATLGEQFF. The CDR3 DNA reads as TGTGCCAGCGTAACGGGACAGGCTACCTTGGGTGAGCAGTTCTTC. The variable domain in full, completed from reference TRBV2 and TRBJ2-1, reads EPEVTQTPSHQVTQMGQEVILRCVPISNHLYFYWYRQILGQKVEFLVSFYNNEISEKSEIFDDQFSVERPDGSNFTLKIRSTKLEDSAMYFCASVTGQATLGEQFFGPGTRLTVL.

CDR3 amino acids: CASSLRLAGVGETQYF. The CDR3 nucleotides are TGCGCCAGCAGCCTTCGACTAGCGGGGGTCGGAGAGACCCAGTACTTC. The V gene is TRBV5-1, the J gene TRBJ2-5, with 12 bases fitting TRBD2. The length of the CDR3 is 16 residues. Looked up from germline, CDR1 is SGHRS and CDR2 is YFSETQ. Trimming took 4 bases from V and 4 from J; bases not matched to a gene: 8.

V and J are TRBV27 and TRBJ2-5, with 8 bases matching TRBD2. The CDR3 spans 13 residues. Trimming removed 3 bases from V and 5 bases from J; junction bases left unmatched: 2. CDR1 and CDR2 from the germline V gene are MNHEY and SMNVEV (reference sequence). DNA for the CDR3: TGTGCCAGCAGTTTTAGCGGGATGGAGACCCAGTACTTC. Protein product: CASSFSGMETQYF.

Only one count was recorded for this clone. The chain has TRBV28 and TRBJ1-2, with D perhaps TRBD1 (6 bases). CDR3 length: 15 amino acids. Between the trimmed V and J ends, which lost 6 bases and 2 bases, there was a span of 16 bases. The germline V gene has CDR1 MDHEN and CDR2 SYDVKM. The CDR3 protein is CASSRRDIVNYGYTF. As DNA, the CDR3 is TGTGCCAGCAGCCGACGGGACATTGTAAACTATGGCTACACCTTC.

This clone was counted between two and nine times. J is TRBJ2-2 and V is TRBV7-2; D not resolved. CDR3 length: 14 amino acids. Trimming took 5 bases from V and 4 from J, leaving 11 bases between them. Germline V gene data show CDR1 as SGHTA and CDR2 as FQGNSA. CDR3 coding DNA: TGTGCCAGCAGCCCCGACGGTCTCACCGGGGAGCTGTTTTTT. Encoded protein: CASSPDGLTGELFF.

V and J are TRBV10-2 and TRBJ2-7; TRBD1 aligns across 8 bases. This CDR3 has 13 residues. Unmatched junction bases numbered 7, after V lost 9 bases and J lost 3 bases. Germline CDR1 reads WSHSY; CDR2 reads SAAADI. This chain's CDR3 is CASGTGHHYEQYF. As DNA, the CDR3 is TGCGCCAGTGGGACAGGTCACCACTACGAGCAGTACTTC.

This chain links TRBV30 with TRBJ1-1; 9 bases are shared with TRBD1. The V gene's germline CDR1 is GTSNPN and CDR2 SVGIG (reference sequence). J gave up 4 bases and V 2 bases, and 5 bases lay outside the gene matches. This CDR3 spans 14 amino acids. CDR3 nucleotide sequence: TGTGCCTGGAGTAGGGACAGGGTAACCACTGAAGCTTTCTTT. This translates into CAWSRDRVTTEAFF.